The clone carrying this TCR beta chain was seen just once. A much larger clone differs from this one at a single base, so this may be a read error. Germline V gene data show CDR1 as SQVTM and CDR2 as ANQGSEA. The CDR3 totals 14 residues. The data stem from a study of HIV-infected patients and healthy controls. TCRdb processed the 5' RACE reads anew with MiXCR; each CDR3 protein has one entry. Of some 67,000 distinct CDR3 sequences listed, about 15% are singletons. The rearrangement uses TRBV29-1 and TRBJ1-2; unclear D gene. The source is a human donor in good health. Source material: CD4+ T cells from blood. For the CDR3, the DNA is TGCAGCGTTCGAGAGAGGGAAAACTACTATGGCTTCACCTTC. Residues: CSVRERENYYGFTF.